This entry concerns a single T cell receptor (beta chain). No antigen is known for it. This specimen comes from a study of T cells in Graves' hyperthyroidism and ophthalmopathy. Study-level results: In blood, most of the thyroid clonotypes expanded above 0.001 were also present.

RNA transcripts were the template for amplifying TCR beta CDR3 regions. Researchers ran a first-round RT-PCR on the TCR CDR3 using the HTBI primer set. TCRdb called the multiplex PCR reads again in MiXCR, with one record for every CDR3 protein. The sample lists hundreds of thousands of distinct CDR3 sequences, less than 25% occurring once. CDR1 is MNHNS, CDR2 SASEGT, per germline. The ends were cut back, 6 bases at V and 9 bases at J, with 27 bases in the middle. This CDR3 has 17 amino acids. Subjects with ophthalmopathy showed a Clinical Activity Score no lower than 3, a NOSPECS grade no lower than 4, and a duration shorter than 3 months. It was uncontrolled infection, other autoimmune disease, pregnancy or lactation that excluded patients. PBMCs were obtained from 9.5 to 10 ml fresh peripheral blood.

V usage is TRBV6-1 and J usage is TRBJ2-1; D tentatively fits TRBD1 or TRBD2 (5 bases each). Sample: blood. The TCR comes from a man aged 30-40 years with Graves' ophthalmopathy. This chain's CDR3 is CASRLVSQGPPLGEQFF. Written as DNA, the CDR3 is TGTGCCAGCAGACTAGTTAGTCAGGGACCTCCACTGGGTGAGCAGTTCTTC.